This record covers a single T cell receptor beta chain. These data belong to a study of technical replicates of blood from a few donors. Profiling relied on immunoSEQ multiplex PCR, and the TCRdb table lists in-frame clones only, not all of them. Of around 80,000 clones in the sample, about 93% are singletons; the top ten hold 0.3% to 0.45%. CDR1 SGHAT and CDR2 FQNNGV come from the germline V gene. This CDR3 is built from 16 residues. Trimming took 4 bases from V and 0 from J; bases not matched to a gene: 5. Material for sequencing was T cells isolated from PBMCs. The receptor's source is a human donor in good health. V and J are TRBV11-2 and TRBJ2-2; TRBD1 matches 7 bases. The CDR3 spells CASSSWGQTNTGELFF. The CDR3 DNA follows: TGTGCCAGCAGCTCGTGGGGACAGACGAACACCGGGGAGCTGTTTTTT.